These T cell receptor beta chains were read from a single sample in a study of identical twins. TCRdb processed the 5' RACE reads anew with MiXCR; each CDR3 protein has one entry. The data contain about 690,000 distinct CDR3 sequences, approximately 22% of them singletons. These data are also associated with another study on T cells expressing NK-cell markers.

Specimen: PBMCs. All receptors come from a woman aged 18-30 years in good health. Both conserved end residues are part of each CDR3. D genes are given only for firm matches. A row's size may be missing; if present it is once, few, many or a size class.

CASSPPGQYDAFF TGTGCCAGCAGTCCCCCCGGGCAATATGACGCTTTCTTT TRBV6-1 once - TRBJ1-1 13
CASNGGGSGDTQYF TGCGCCAGCAACGGGGGCGGATCAGGAGATACGCAGTATTTT TRBV5-1 - - TRBJ2-3 14
CSARDDIGYNEQFF TGCAGTGCTAGAGATGATATCGGGTACAATGAGCAGTTCTTC TRBV20-1 few - TRBJ2-1 14
CASSFPRQALNAGANVLTF TGTGCCAGCAGCTTCCCCAGGCAGGCCCTAAATGCTGGGGCCAACGTCCTGACTTTC TRBV11-1 few - TRBJ2-6 19
CASSGPGLAYEQYF TGTGCCAGCAGCGGGCCGGGACTAGCCTACGAGCAGTACTTC TRBV7-3 - TRBD2 TRBJ2-7 14
CATSRVSGNTEAFF TGTGCCACCAGCAGAGTCTCTGGGAACACTGAAGCTTTCTTT TRBV15 few - TRBJ1-1 14
CSVDPSPPDTQYF TGCAGCGTGGACCCCAGTCCCCCAGATACGCAGTATTTT TRBV29-1 - - TRBJ2-3 13
CASSLAPGRAYEQYF TGTGCCAGCAGCTTAGCGCCCGGCAGAGCCTACGAGCAGTACTTC TRBV7-8 many - TRBJ2-7 15
CAIRPGQGATDTQYF TGTGCCATCAGACCCGGACAGGGGGCCACAGATACGCAGTATTTT TRBV10-3 few TRBD1 TRBJ2-3 15
CASTADRQTGELFF TGTGCCAGCACTGCGGACAGACAGACCGGGGAGCTGTTTTTT TRBV2 many - TRBJ2-2 14
CASSSLALLGTDTQYF TGTGCCAGCAGTTCTCTAGCCTTACTAGGCACAGATACGCAGTATTTT TRBV6-2/TRBV6-3 - - TRBJ2-3 16
CASSPPAGESQETQYF TGTGCCAGCAGCCCCCCGGCGGGAGAATCCCAAGAGACCCAGTACTTC TRBV7-8 - TRBD2 TRBJ2-5 16
CASSRTSGFSYNEQFF TGTGCCAGCAGTAGGACTAGCGGGTTCTCTTACAATGAGCAGTTCTTC TRBV6-2/TRBV6-3 - TRBD2 TRBJ2-1 16
CASSLKSVSSVLTF TGTGCCAGCAGCTTAAAAAGCGTATCGAGCGTCCTGACTTTC TRBV7-9 few - TRBJ2-6 14
CASSSTGADTGELFF TGTGCCAGCAGCTCGACAGGGGCTGACACCGGGGAGCTGTTTTTT TRBV11-3 - TRBD1 TRBJ2-2 15
CASSLGGLYSNQPQHF TGTGCCAGCAGCTTGGGTGGTCTTTATAGCAATCAGCCCCAGCATTTT TRBV5-6 - - TRBJ1-5 16
CASINLAEAFF TGTGCCAGCATTAACCTCGCTGAAGCTTTCTTT TRBV12-3/TRBV12-4 - - TRBJ1-1 11
CASSFPQSDTQYF TGCGCCAGCAGCTTCCCCCAAAGCGATACGCAGTATTTT TRBV5-1 - - TRBJ2-3 13
CAGRLAVNSYEQYF TGTGCCGGACGGTTAGCGGTAAATTCCTACGAGCAGTACTTC TRBV2 - - TRBJ2-7 14
CASSPTSLFTDTQYF TGCGCCAGCAGCCCAACTAGCTTATTCACAGATACGCAGTATTTT TRBV5-1 few - TRBJ2-3 15
CASSLAPPGGTDTQYF TGTGCCAGCAGCTTAGCGCCTCCCGGGGGCACAGATACGCAGTATTTT TRBV7-6 many - TRBJ2-3 16
CASSVASAGTEAFF TGTGCCAGCAGCGTAGCATCTGCAGGTACTGAAGCTTTCTTT TRBV9 - - TRBJ1-1 14
CAARDRDSYRGYTF TGTGCCGCTCGGGACAGGGACAGCTATCGGGGCTACACCTTC TRBV10-3 many TRBD1 TRBJ1-2 14
CSARDAGQTNTEAFF TGCAGTGCTAGGGACGCCGGACAGACGAACACTGAAGCTTTCTTT TRBV20-1 few - TRBJ1-1 15
CSARDRTNAGANVLTF TGCAGTGCTAGAGACCGAACCAATGCTGGGGCCAACGTCCTGACTTTC TRBV20-1 - - TRBJ2-6 16
CASSTSDRVGQPQHF TGTGCCAGCAGTACCTCGGACAGGGTTGGACAGCCCCAGCATTTT TRBV12-3/TRBV12-4 - TRBD1 TRBJ1-5 15
CASSSHGGDIQYF TGCGCCAGCAGCTCGCATGGGGGGGACATTCAGTACTTC TRBV5-1 few TRBD2 TRBJ2-4 13
CASSQGFNDRGSNEQFF TGCGCCAGCAGCCAAGGTTTCAACGACAGGGGTTCGAATGAGCAGTTCTTC TRBV4-1 few TRBD1 TRBJ2-1 17
CASSLDRGSSYEQYF TGCGCCAGCAGCTTGGACAGGGGGAGCTCCTACGAGCAGTACTTC TRBV5-1 few TRBD1 TRBJ2-7 15
CASVHRDLFNEQFF TGTGCCAGCGTTCATAGAGACCTCTTCAATGAGCAGTTCTTC TRBV12-3/TRBV12-4 few - TRBJ2-1 14
CASSVTGNQPQHF TGTGCCAGCAGCGTGACAGGGAATCAGCCCCAGCATTTT TRBV9 few TRBD1 TRBJ1-5 13
CASSLTGGASTDTQYF TGTGCCAGCAGCTTAACGGGGGGCGCTAGCACAGATACGCAGTATTTT TRBV7-3 - - TRBJ2-3 16
CASSLELGGHTEAFF TGTGCCAGCAGCTTAGAATTGGGAGGCCACACTGAAGCTTTCTTT TRBV7-2 once - TRBJ1-1 15
CASSPSGNHEQYF TGTGCCAGCAGCCCCAGCGGGAACCACGAGCAGTACTTC TRBV7-6 - TRBD2 TRBJ2-7 13
CASSLEPNNEQFF TGCGCCAGCAGCTTGGAACCTAACAATGAGCAGTTCTTC TRBV5-1 many - TRBJ2-1 13
CASSSRFLAGRSTDTQYF TGTGCCAGCAGTTCCCGTTTTCTAGCGGGAAGAAGCACAGATACGCAGTATTTT TRBV6-5 - TRBD2 TRBJ2-3 18
CASSPYGGYKNIQYF TGCGCCAGCAGCCCCTATGGGGGATACAAAAACATTCAGTACTTC TRBV5-1 - - TRBJ2-4 15
CSAKPGQGSQKRETQYF TGCAGTGCTAAACCGGGACAGGGGTCTCAAAAACGCGAGACCCAGTACTTC TRBV20-1 - TRBD1 TRBJ2-5 17
CCSFKTGITGELFF TGTTGCTCCTTTAAAACGGGGATCACCGGGGAGCTGTTTTTT TRBV21-1 - - TRBJ2-2 14
CASSTDGSYEQYF TGTGCCAGTTCGACGGACGGCTCCTACGAGCAGTACTTC TRBV9 few - TRBJ2-7 13
CSARDRTNTGELFF TGCAGTGCTCGCGACAGGACGAACACCGGGGAGCTGTTTTTT TRBV20-1 - - TRBJ2-2 14
CSAPGRGRIDTQYF TGCAGTGCCCCCGGGCGGGGACGGATAGATACGCAGTATTTT TRBV20-1 - - TRBJ2-3 14
CAISESPYEGYTF TGTGCCATCAGTGAGTCACCATATGAAGGCTACACCTTC TRBV10-3 - - TRBJ1-2 13
CSARGPAGGTGELFF TGCAGTGCTAGAGGACCAGCGGGGGGCACCGGGGAGCTGTTTTTT TRBV20-1 - TRBD2 TRBJ2-2 15
CAISGSGTSYHYEQYF TGTGCCATCAGTGGGTCCGGGACTAGCTACCACTACGAGCAGTACTTC TRBV10-3 few TRBD2 TRBJ2-7 16
CASSFEGDSQTF TGCGCCAGCAGCTTCGAAGGGGACAGCCAGACCTTC TRBV5-1 few TRBD1 TRBJ1-2 12
CSVVGLRETQYF TGCAGCGTTGTAGGTCTAAGGGAGACCCAGTACTTC TRBV29-1 few - TRBJ2-5 12
CASSISSGTHEQFF TGTGCCAGCAGTATTTCTAGCGGGACACATGAGCAGTTCTTC TRBV6-1 - TRBD2 TRBJ2-1 14
CAISDSTSGRATDTQYF TGTGCCATCAGTGATTCGACTAGCGGGAGGGCAACAGATACGCAGTATTTT TRBV10-3 few TRBD2 TRBJ2-3 17
CAISESTSGDNEQFF TGTGCCATCAGTGAGTCGACTAGCGGAGACAATGAGCAGTTCTTC TRBV10-3 - TRBD2 TRBJ2-1 15
CASRQGAYDEQFF TGTGCCAGCAGACAGGGGGCTTACGATGAGCAGTTCTTC TRBV12-3/TRBV12-4 - TRBD1 TRBJ2-1 13
CASSLGQRGGDTQYF TGTGCCAGCAGCTTAGGGCAGCGGGGGGGGGATACGCAGTATTTT TRBV7-2 - TRBD2 TRBJ2-3 15